The rows below give T cell receptor beta chains drawn from one sample of a study of PD-1 and CTLA-4 blockade in melanoma. Produced via immunoSEQ multiplex PCR; TCRdb's table is partial and in-frame only. The sample yields around 15,000 clones, 70% to 80% seen once. Sequences were derived from CD8+ T cells from peripheral blood, sampled from a patient given anti-PD-1 treatment. These receptor sequences come from a human donor with melanoma. Each CDR3 is given with its conserved first and last residue. Each record gives: D gene, clone size, J gene, V gene, CDR3 protein, CDR3 DNA. A D gene is named only where the DNA matches it firmly. Size tells how often a clone was seen (once, few, many) or the class of an expanded clone, and some rows leave it out.

D: .
size: .
J: TRBJ2-4
V: TRBV4-1
CDR3: CASSQDLNIQYF
DNA: TGCGCCAGCAGCCAAGACTTAAACATTCAGTACTTC

D: .
size: .
J: TRBJ2-7
V: TRBV27
CDR3: CASSTWDASYEQYF
DNA: TGTGCCAGCAGTACGTGGGACGCCTCCTACGAGCAGTACTTC

D: TRBD1
size: .
J: TRBJ2-2
V: TRBV7-9
CDR3: CASSLGQGATGELFF
DNA: TGTGCCAGCAGCCTCGGACAGGGGGCCACCGGGGAGCTGTTTTTT

D: .
size: .
J: TRBJ2-1
V: TRBV15
CDR3: CATSRDGYNEQFF
DNA: TGTGCCACCAGCAGAGATGGGTACAATGAGCAGTTCTTC

D: TRBD2
size: .
J: TRBJ2-3
V: TRBV4-1
CDR3: CASRQLAGTLDTQYF
DNA: TGCGCCAGCAGACAACTAGCGGGGACCCTAGATACGCAGTATTTT

D: .
size: .
J: TRBJ2-3
V: TRBV6-6
CDR3: CASSSLGDTQYF
DNA: TGTGCCAGCAGTTCCCTCGGAGATACGCAGTATTTT

D: .
size: .
J: TRBJ1-5
V: TRBV7-6
CDR3: CASSLDGGYVGNQPQHF
DNA: TGTGCCAGCAGCTTAGACGGGGGTTATGTGGGCAATCAGCCCCAGCATTTT

D: .
size: .
J: TRBJ2-7
V: TRBV5-1
CDR3: CASSFFSPGDSYEQYF
DNA: TGCGCCAGCAGCTTTTTTTCTCCTGGGGACTCCTACGAGCAGTACTTC

D: TRBD2
size: .
J: TRBJ2-1
V: TRBV19
CDR3: CASSLAGGFNEQFF
DNA: TGTGCCAGTAGTCTAGCGGGAGGGTTCAATGAGCAGTTCTTC

D: .
size: once
J: TRBJ1-2
V: TRBV19
CDR3: CASSRTDYGYTF
DNA: TGTGCCAGTAGCAGGACGGACTATGGCTACACCTTC

D: .
size: .
J: TRBJ2-7
V: TRBV19
CDR3: CASSISEGLNYEQYF
DNA: TGTGCCAGTAGTATCTCAGAGGGTTTGAACTACGAGCAGTACTTC

D: .
size: .
J: TRBJ1-6
V: TRBV6-5
CDR3: CASSYSGGANSPLHF
DNA: TGTGCCAGCAGTTACTCGGGGGGGGCTAATTCACCCCTCCACTTT

D: .
size: .
J: TRBJ1-4
V: TRBV7-9
CDR3: CASSLVEGMANEKLFF
DNA: TGTGCCAGCAGCTTAGTCGAAGGGATGGCTAATGAAAAACTGTTTTTT

D: TRBD2
size: .
J: TRBJ2-1
V: TRBV7-9
CDR3: CASSSTSGGLRDNEQFF
DNA: TGTGCCAGCAGCTCTACTAGCGGGGGCCTTCGGGACAATGAGCAGTTCTTC

D: TRBD1
size: .
J: TRBJ1-2
V: TRBV5-1
CDR3: CASSFRQGDRANYGYTF
DNA: TGCGCCAGCAGCTTCAGACAGGGGGATAGAGCTAACTATGGCTACACCTTC

D: .
size: .
J: TRBJ1-5
V: TRBV24-1
CDR3: CATSSDGSVHQPQHF
DNA: TGTGCCACCAGCTCAGACGGGTCAGTACATCAGCCCCAGCATTTT